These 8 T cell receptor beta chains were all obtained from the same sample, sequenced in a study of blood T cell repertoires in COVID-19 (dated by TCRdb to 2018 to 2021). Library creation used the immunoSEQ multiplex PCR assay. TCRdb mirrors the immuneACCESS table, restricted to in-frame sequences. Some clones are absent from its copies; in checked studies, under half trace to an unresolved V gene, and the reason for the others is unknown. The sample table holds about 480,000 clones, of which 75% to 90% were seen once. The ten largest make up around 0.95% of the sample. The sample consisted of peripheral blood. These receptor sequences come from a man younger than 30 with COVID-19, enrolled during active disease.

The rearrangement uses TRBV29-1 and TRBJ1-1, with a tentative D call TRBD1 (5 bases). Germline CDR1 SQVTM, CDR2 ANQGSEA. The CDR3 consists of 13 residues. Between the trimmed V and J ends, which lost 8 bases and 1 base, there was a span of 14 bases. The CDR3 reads CSIGRGGNTEAFF. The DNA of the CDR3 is TGCAGCATAGGACGGGGGGGGAACACTGAAGCTTTCTTT. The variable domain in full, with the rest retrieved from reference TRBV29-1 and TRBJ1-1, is SAVISQKPSRDICQRGTSLTIQCQVDSQVTMMFWYRQQPGQSLTLIATANQGSEATYESGFVIDKFPISRPNLTFSTLTVSNMSPEDSSIYLCSIGRGGNTEAFFGQGTRLTVV.

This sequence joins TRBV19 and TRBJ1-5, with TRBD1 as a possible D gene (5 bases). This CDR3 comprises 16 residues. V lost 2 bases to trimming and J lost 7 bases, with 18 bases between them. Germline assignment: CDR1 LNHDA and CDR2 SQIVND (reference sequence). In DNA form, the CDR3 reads TGTGCCAGTAGTATATTGGGGGAGGGGCTGGGGCAGCCCCAGCATTTT. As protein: CASSILGEGLGQPQHF.

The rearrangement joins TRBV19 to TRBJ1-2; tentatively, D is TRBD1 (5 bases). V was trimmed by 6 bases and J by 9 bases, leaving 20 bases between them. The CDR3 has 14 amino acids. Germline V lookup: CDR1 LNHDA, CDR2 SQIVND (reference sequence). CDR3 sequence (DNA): TGTGCCAGTAGAAGTCAGGGTCAATTCGCCAGCTACACCTTC. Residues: CASRSQGQFASYTF.

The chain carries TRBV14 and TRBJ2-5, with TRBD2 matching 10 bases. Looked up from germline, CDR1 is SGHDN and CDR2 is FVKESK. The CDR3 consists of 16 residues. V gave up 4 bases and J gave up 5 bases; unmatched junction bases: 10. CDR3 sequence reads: CASSPWASGSGETQYF. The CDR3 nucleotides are TGTGCCAGCAGCCCCTGGGCTAGCGGGAGTGGTGAGACCCAGTACTTC.

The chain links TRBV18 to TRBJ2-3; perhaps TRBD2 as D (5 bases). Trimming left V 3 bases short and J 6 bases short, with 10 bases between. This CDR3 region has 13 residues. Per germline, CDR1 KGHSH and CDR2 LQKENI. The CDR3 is CASSPGIADTQYF. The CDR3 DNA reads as TGTGCCAGCTCACCGGGAATAGCGGATACGCAGTATTTT.

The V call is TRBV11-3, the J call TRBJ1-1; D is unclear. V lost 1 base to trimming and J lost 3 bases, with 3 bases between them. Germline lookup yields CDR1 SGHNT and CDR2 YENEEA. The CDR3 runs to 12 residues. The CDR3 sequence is CASSLGHTEAFF. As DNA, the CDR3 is TGTGCCAGCAGCTTAGGGCACACTGAAGCTTTCTTT.

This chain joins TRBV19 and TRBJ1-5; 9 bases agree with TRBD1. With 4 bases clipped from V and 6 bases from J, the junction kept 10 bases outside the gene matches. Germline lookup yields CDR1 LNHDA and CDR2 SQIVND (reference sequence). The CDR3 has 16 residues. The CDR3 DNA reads TGTGCCAGTAGTAACCCCAGGGGACAGGGAATTCAGCCCCAGCATTTT. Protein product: CASSNPRGQGIQPQHF.

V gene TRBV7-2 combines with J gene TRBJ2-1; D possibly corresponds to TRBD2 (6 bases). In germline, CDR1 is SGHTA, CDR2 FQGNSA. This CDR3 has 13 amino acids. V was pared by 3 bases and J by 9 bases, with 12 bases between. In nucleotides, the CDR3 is TGTGCCAGCAGCTTGGAACTAGCTTCTGAGCAGTTCTTC. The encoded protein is CASSLELASEQFF.